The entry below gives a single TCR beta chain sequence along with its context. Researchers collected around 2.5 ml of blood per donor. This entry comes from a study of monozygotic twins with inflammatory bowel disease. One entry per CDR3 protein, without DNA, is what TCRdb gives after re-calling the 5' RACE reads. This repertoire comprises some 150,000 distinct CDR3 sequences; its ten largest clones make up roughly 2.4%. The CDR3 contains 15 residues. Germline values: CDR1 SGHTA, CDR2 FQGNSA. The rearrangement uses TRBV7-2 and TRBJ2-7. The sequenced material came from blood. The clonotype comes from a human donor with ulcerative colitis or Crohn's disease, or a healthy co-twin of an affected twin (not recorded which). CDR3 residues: CASSLRLLEPYEQYF.